A selection of T cell receptor beta chains follows, all from one sample in a study of T cells in localized non-small cell lung cancer. Here immunoSEQ multiplex PCR was the method, and the copy in TCRdb shows in-frame clones only, minus some. The sample records 90,000 to 95,000 clones, about 87% being singletons. Here the sequenced sample was peripheral blood, taken before any cancer treatment. The receptors derive from a man between 40 and 70 years old with stage I squamous cell lung carcinoma. Both conserved end residues are part of each CDR3. A D gene is named only where the DNA matches it firmly. Clone size appears in some rows only: once, few, many, or a class for an expanded clone.

V: TRBV5-8
D: .
J: TRBJ2-7
size: .
DNA: TGTGCCAGCAGCACAGGACAGCACTACGAGCAGTACTTC
CDR3: CASSTGQHYEQYF

V: TRBV19
D: .
J: TRBJ1-5
size: .
DNA: TGTGCCAGTAACGGGCCTAAGGGTCAGCCCCAGCATTTT
CDR3: CASNGPKGQPQHF

V: TRBV5-4
D: TRBD2
J: TRBJ2-3
size: once
DNA: TGTGCCAGCAGCCAACCGACTAGCGGGGGGGCAGATACGCAGTATTTT
CDR3: CASSQPTSGGADTQYF

V: TRBV7-9
D: .
J: TRBJ2-7
size: .
DNA: TGTGCCAGCAGGGCCGACTCAGGGGAGCAGTACTTC
CDR3: CASRADSGEQYF

V: TRBV4-3
D: .
J: TRBJ1-5
size: .
DNA: TGCGCCAGCAGCCAAGAACTCGTACGGGGAAATCAGCCCCAGCATTTT
CDR3: CASSQELVRGNQPQHF

V: TRBV27
D: TRBD1
J: TRBJ1-6
size: .
DNA: TGTGCCAGCAGTTTGGGGACAGTGTATAATTCACCCCTCCACTTT
CDR3: CASSLGTVYNSPLHF

V: TRBV4-1
D: TRBD2
J: TRBJ2-5
size: .
DNA: TGCGCCAGCAGCCAAGGGATAGCGGGGGGAGGAGAGACCCAGTACTTC
CDR3: CASSQGIAGGGETQYF

V: TRBV5-5
D: .
J: TRBJ1-6
size: .
DNA: TGTGCCAGCAGCTTTTTTCCGGAGGGAAACTCACCCCTCCACTTT
CDR3: CASSFFPEGNSPLHF

V: TRBV29-1
D: .
J: TRBJ2-3
size: .
DNA: TGCAGCGTTGAATTTGGCTCAGATACGCAGTATTTT
CDR3: CSVEFGSDTQYF

V: TRBV16
D: .
J: TRBJ2-2
size: once
DNA: TGTGCCAGCAGCCTACAGGGTTTCGGCGGGGAGCTGTTTTTT
CDR3: CASSLQGFGGELFF

V: TRBV5-1
D: TRBD1
J: TRBJ1-2
size: .
DNA: TGCGCCAGCAGCTTGGAGCGACAGGGGGGTGGCTACACCTTC
CDR3: CASSLERQGGGYTF

V: TRBV18
D: TRBD1
J: TRBJ1-1
size: .
DNA: TGTGCCAGCTCACCTTTGGGACAGGGCGAAGCTTTCTTT
CDR3: CASSPLGQGEAFF

V: TRBV5-4
D: .
J: TRBJ1-2
size: .
DNA: TGTGCCAGCAGCTCCGGGGCGTATGGCTACACCTTC
CDR3: CASSSGAYGYTF

V: TRBV25-1
D: TRBD1
J: TRBJ2-7
size: .
DNA: TGTGCCAGCAGTGAATCCCCTCGACAGGGTTTGTATCGCGAGCAGTACTTC
CDR3: CASSESPRQGLYREQYF

V: TRBV18
D: .
J: TRBJ2-5
size: .
DNA: TGTGCCAGCTCCGAGGGATGGGCGGAAAAGGCCCAGTACTTC
CDR3: CASSEGWAEKAQYF

V: TRBV5-1
D: .
J: TRBJ2-5
size: .
DNA: TGCGCCAGCAGCTTGGATGGAAGAAACCAAGAGACCCAGTACTTC
CDR3: CASSLDGRNQETQYF

V: TRBV10-3
D: .
J: TRBJ2-7
size: once
DNA: TGTGCCATCAGTCGGTCCCAGGCGCTATCCTACGAGCAGTACTTC
CDR3: CAISRSQALSYEQYF

V: TRBV25-1
D: .
J: TRBJ2-1
size: .
DNA: TGTGCCAGCAAACCCCCACTGGCGTTCTCTGAGCAGTTCTTC
CDR3: CASKPPLAFSEQFF

V: TRBV19
D: .
J: TRBJ2-6
size: once
DNA: TGTGCCAGTTACTCCGGGACGCGGAGGAACTCTGGGGCCAACGTCCTGACTTTC
CDR3: CASYSGTRRNSGANVLTF

V: TRBV5-1
D: TRBD1
J: TRBJ1-6
size: .
DNA: TGCGCCAGCAGCCGTCGGGACAGGGGAACCTATAATTCACCCCTCCACTTT
CDR3: CASSRRDRGTYNSPLHF

V: TRBV5-1
D: .
J: TRBJ2-5
size: .
DNA: TGCGCCAGCAGTTTCGGGCCACAGTCGGGGACCCAGTACTTC
CDR3: CASSFGPQSGTQYF

V: TRBV29-1
D: .
J: TRBJ2-3
size: .
DNA: TGCAGCGTCCACAATGACAGGAGCACAGATACGCAGTATTTT
CDR3: CSVHNDRSTDTQYF

V: TRBV19
D: .
J: TRBJ1-1
size: .
DNA: TGTGCCAGTAGTCAACAGGGTGGTGAAGCTTTCTTT
CDR3: CASSQQGGEAFF

V: TRBV5-1
D: TRBD1
J: TRBJ1-1
size: .
DNA: TGCGCCAGCAGCTTAGGACAGGGTGTTTATACTGAAGCTTTCTTT
CDR3: CASSLGQGVYTEAFF

V: TRBV2
D: TRBD1
J: TRBJ2-7
size: .
DNA: TGTGCCAGCTATACGGGGCTAGGGACAGGGGCCTCTTACGAGCAGTACTTC
CDR3: CASYTGLGTGASYEQYF

V: TRBV11-2
D: .
J: TRBJ1-1
size: .
DNA: TGTGCCAGCAGCTTAGATGAGGGTTTGAGAGCGCGGGGAGCTTTCTTT
CDR3: CASSLDEGLRARGAFF

V: TRBV5-1
D: .
J: TRBJ1-1
size: .
DNA: TGCGCCAGCAGCTTGACTGCAGACGTGGGTAACACTGAAGCTTTCTTT
CDR3: CASSLTADVGNTEAFF

V: TRBV6-5
D: TRBD2
J: TRBJ2-5
size: once
DNA: TGTGCCAGCAGGGGTGTGGGCCTCGGGAGGGAGACCCAGTACTTC
CDR3: CASRGVGLGRETQYF

V: TRBV28
D: .
J: TRBJ1-2
size: .
DNA: TGTGCCAGCAGTACTTCACCGGGAGGTGACTATGGCTACACCTTC
CDR3: CASSTSPGGDYGYTF

V: TRBV2
D: .
J: TRBJ2-3
size: .
DNA: TGTGCCAGCAGTGGACGGTTTACAGATACGCAGTATTTT
CDR3: CASSGRFTDTQYF

V: TRBV6-1
D: TRBD1
J: TRBJ2-2
size: .
DNA: TGTGCCAGCAGGACGGCAGGGGGCCCCGGGGAGCTGTTTTTT
CDR3: CASRTAGGPGELFF

V: TRBV7-2
D: TRBD1
J: TRBJ1-5
size: .
DNA: TGTGCCAGCAGCGGGCAGGGGGCCGGACAGCCCCAGCATTTT
CDR3: CASSGQGAGQPQHF

V: TRBV28
D: .
J: TRBJ1-1
size: .
DNA: TGTGCCAGCATGGGACCCACTTATCCCACTGAAGCTTTCTTT
CDR3: CASMGPTYPTEAFF

V: TRBV12-5
D: .
J: TRBJ2-3
size: .
DNA: TGTGCTAGTGGTTTGAGGGGGTTCGGGACAGATACGCAGTATTTT
CDR3: CASGLRGFGTDTQYF

V: TRBV25-1
D: TRBD1
J: TRBJ1-5
size: .
DNA: TGTGCCAGCAGTGGATCGGACAGGGGAAATCAGCCCCAGCATTTT
CDR3: CASSGSDRGNQPQHF

V: TRBV7-9
D: .
J: TRBJ1-5
size: .
DNA: TGTGCCAGCAGCTTAGCCGGGCCCCTCAATCAGCCCCAGCATTTT
CDR3: CASSLAGPLNQPQHF

V: TRBV7-9
D: TRBD1
J: TRBJ1-4
size: .
DNA: TGTGCCAGCAGCTTCGGACAGGGGGACATGGAAAAACTGTTTTTT
CDR3: CASSFGQGDMEKLFF

V: TRBV6-1
D: .
J: TRBJ1-4
size: .
DNA: TGTGCCAGCAGTGAAGATAGGAGAGGGGATGAAAAACTGTTTTTT
CDR3: CASSEDRRGDEKLFF